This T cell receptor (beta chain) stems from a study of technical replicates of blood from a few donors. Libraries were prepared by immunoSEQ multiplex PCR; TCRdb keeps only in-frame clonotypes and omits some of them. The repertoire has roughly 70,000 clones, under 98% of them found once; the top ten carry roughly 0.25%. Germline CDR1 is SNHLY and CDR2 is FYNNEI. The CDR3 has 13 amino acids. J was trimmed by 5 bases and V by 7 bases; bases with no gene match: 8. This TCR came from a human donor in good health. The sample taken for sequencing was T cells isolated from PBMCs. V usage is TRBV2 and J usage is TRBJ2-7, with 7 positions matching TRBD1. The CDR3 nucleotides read TGTGCCAGCATACAGGGGATAAGGGACGAGCAGTACTTC. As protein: CASIQGIRDEQYF.